A selection of T cell receptor beta chains follows, all from one sample in a study of T cells of healthy individuals. One entry per CDR3 protein, called by TCRdb with MiXCR from the 5' RACE reads. In the table there are roughly 87,000 distinct CDR3 sequences, roughly a sixth of which are singletons. All receptors come from a human donor in good health. Both conserved end residues are part of each CDR3. The D gene is left open where the match is weak.

V gene	J gene	CDR3 length	D gene	CDR3 protein
TRBV12-2	TRBJ2-5	14	NA	CASRLGQTQETQYF
TRBV4-3	TRBJ2-2	17	TRBD2	CASSQAHGGGYTGELFF
TRBV18	TRBJ1-2	16	NA	CASSPVQGESNYGYTF
TRBV6-6	TRBJ2-2	14	NA	CASSSRPNTGELFF
TRBV4-2	TRBJ1-6	14	TRBD1	CASSPGQENSPLHF
TRBV27	TRBJ1-2	13	TRBD1	CASSLRGQGGYTF
TRBV27	TRBJ2-3	14	NA	CASSFVGGADTQYF
TRBV2	TRBJ2-4	15	NA	CASMIQAIAKNIQYF
TRBV7-2	TRBJ2-1	14	NA	CASSVGPGYNEQFF
TRBV6-7	TRBJ1-1	14	NA	CASASPRTNTEAFF
TRBV5-5	TRBJ2-7	14	NA	CASSLVDGPYEQYF
TRBV5-1	TRBJ1-6	14	NA	CASSWTAYNSPLHF
TRBV10-3	TRBJ2-7	13	TRBD2	CAISESGGGKQYF
TRBV11-2	TRBJ2-6	18	TRBD1	CASSGGQGTLPGANVLTF
TRBV2	TRBJ1-3	15	NA	CASSDDRRPGNTIYF
TRBV27	TRBJ2-7	14	NA	CASSKSWGGYEQYF
TRBV20-1	TRBJ2-7	14	NA	CSAREGGFSYEQYF
TRBV5-6	TRBJ1-2	13	NA	CASSLNSAYGYTF
TRBV18	TRBJ2-1	16	NA	CASSPQGVAAWNEQFF
TRBV5-8	TRBJ2-5	12	NA	CASSRLRETQYF
TRBV6-2/TRBV6-3	TRBJ2-7	13	NA	CASRPTSTYEQYF
TRBV20-1	TRBJ2-5	13	TRBD1	CSAGPGQEETQYF
TRBV18	TRBJ2-3	15	TRBD2	CASSPRLAGLDTQYF
TRBV7-8	TRBJ1-6	13	NA	CASSLVWNSPLHF
TRBV11-3	TRBJ2-5	13	NA	CASSDTTWETQYF
TRBV2	TRBJ2-3	15	NA	CASREGLSSTDTQYF
TRBV29-1	TRBJ2-1	14	NA	CSGRTRSSYNEQFF
TRBV7-9	TRBJ2-7	14	NA	CASSPSPLGGEQYF
TRBV28	TRBJ2-1	16	TRBD2	CASSSLSGSTYNEQFF
TRBV20-1	TRBJ2-7	12	NA	CSAREQGFEQYF
TRBV28	TRBJ1-5	14	NA	CASRMGGPGGAQHF